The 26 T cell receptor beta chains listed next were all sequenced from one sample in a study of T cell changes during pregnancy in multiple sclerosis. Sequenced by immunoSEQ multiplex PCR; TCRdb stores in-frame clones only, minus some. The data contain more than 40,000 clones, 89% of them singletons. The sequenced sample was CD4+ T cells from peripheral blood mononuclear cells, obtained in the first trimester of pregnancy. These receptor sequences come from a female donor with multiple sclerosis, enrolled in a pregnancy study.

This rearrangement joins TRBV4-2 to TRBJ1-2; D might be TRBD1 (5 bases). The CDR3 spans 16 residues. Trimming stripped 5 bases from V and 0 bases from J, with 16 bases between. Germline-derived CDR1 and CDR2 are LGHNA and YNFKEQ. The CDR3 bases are TGTGCCAGCAGCAAAGGGGAGGAGGCGGCTAACTATGGCTACACCTTC. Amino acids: CASSKGEEAANYGYTF.

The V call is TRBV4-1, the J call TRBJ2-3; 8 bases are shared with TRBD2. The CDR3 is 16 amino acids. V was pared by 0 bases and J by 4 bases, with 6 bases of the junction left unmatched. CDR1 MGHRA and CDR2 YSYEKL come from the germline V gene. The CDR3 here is CASSQDWGLVADTQYF. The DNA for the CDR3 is TGCGCCAGCAGCCAAGATTGGGGACTAGTAGCAGATACGCAGTATTTT.

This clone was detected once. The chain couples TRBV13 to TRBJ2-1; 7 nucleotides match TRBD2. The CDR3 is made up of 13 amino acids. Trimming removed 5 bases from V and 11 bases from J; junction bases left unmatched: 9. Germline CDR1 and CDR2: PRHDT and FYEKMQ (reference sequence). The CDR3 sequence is CASSPGTISQQFF. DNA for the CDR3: TGTGCCAGCAGCCCTGGGACTATCTCTCAGCAGTTCTTC.

CDR3 bases: TGCGCCAGCAGCTTTCCCGGGAGAGCAGATACGCAGTATTTT. Encoded protein: CASSFPGRADTQYF. J is TRBJ2-3 and V is TRBV5-1; perhaps TRBD2 as D (6 bases). The length of the CDR3 is 14 residues. V lost 2 bases and J lost 4, with 11 bases in between. CDR1 is SGHRS, CDR2 YFSETQ, per germline.

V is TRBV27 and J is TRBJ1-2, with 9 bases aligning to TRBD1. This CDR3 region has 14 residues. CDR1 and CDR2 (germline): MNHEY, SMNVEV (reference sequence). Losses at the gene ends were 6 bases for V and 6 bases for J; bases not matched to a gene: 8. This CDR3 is CASRKQGAIDGYTF. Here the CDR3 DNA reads TGTGCCAGCAGAAAACAGGGGGCTATTGATGGCTACACCTTC.

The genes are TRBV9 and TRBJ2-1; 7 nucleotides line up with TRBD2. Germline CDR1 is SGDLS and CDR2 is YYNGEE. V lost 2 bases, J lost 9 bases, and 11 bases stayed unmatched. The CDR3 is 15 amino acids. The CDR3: CASSVRDSSGAEQFF. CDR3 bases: TGTGCCAGCAGCGTTCGTGATTCTAGCGGCGCTGAGCAGTTCTTC.

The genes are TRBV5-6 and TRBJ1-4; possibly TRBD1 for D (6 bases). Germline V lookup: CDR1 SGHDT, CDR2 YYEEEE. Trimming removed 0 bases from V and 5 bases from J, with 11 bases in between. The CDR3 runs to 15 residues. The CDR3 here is CASSLAGEGNEKLFF. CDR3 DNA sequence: TGTGCCAGCAGCTTGGCAGGGGAGGGGAATGAAAAACTGTTTTTT.

CDR3 amino acids: CASSDHLGLANEQFF. DNA of the CDR3: TGTGCCAGCAGTGACCATTTGGGACTAGCGAATGAGCAGTTCTTC. The chain carries TRBV6-4 and TRBJ2-1; TRBD2 aligns across 10 bases. CDR3 length equals 15 residues. The trim removed 2 bases at V and 7 bases at J, leaving 5 bases unmatched. Germline values: CDR1 MRHNA, CDR2 SNTAGT.

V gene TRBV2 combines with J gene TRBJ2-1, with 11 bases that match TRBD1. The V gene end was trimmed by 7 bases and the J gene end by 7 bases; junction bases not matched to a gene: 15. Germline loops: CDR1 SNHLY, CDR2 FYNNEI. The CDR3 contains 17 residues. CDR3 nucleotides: TGTGCCAGCAAATTCGGGACAGGGGGACGTCGTTGGAATGAGCAGTTCTTC. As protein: CASKFGTGGRRWNEQFF.

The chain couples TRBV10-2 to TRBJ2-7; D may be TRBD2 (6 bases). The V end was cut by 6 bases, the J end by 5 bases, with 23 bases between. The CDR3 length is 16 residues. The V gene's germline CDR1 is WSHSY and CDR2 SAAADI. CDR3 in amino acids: CASRIHGGSGFNEQYF. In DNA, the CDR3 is TGCGCCAGCAGGATTCATGGGGGGTCTGGCTTTAACGAGCAGTACTTC.

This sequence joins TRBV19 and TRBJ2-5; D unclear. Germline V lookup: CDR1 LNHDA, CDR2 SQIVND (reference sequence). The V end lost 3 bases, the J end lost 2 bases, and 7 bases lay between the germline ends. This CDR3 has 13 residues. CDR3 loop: CASSIRLQETQYF. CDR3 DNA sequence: TGTGCCAGTAGTATTAGACTTCAAGAGACCCAGTACTTC.

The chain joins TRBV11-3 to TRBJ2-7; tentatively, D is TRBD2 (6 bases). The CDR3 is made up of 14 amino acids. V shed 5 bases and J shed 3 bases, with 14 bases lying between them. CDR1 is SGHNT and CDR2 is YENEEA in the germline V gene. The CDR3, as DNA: TGTGCCAGCAGCGGGGGAGGACTGTTCTACGAGCAGTACTTC. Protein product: CASSGGGLFYEQYF.

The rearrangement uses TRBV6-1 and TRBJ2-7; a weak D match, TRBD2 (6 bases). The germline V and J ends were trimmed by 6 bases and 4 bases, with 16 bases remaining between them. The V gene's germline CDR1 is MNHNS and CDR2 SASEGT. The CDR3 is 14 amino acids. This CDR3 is CASSRRDGGYEQYF. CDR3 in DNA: TGTGCCAGCAGCCGCCGGGACGGAGGGTACGAGCAGTACTTC.

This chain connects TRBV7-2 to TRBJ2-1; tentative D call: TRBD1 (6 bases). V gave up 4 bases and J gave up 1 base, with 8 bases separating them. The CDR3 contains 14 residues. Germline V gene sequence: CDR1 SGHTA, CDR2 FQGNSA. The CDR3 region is CASSWQGSYNEQFF. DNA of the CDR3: TGTGCCAGCAGCTGGCAGGGGTCCTACAATGAGCAGTTCTTC. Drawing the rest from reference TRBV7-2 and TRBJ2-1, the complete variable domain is GAGVSQSPSNKVTEKGKDVELRCDPISGHTALYWYRQSLGQGLEFLIYFQGNSAPDKSGLPSDRFSAERTGGSVSTLTIQRTQQEDSAVYLCASSWQGSYNEQFFGPGTRLTVL.

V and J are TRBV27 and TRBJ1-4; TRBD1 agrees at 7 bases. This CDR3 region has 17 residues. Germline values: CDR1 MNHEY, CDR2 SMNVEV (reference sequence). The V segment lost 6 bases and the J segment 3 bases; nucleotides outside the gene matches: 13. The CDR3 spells CASSRQTGAGSNEKLFF. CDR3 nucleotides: TGTGCCAGCAGCCGACAAACAGGGGCCGGCTCTAATGAAAAACTGTTTTTT.

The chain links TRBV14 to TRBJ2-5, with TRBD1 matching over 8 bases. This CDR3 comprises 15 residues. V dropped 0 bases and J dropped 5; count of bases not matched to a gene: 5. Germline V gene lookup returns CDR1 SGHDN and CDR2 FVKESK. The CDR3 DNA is TGTGCCAGCAGCCAAGATGGCAGGGGGCGGGAGACCCAGTACTTC. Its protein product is CASSQDGRGRETQYF.

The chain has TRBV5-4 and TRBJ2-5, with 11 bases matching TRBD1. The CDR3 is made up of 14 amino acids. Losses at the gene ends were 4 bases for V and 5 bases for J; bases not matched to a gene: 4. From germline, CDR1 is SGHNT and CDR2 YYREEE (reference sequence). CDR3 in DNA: TGTGCCAGCAGCGGGACAGGGGGTGATGAGACCCAGTACTTC. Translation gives CASSGTGGDETQYF.

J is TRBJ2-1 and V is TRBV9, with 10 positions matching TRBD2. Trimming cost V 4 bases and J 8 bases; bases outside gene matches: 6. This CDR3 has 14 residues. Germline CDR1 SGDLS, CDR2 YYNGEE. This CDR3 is CASSSSGRRDEQFF. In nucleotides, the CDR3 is TGTGCCAGCAGCTCTAGCGGGAGAAGAGATGAGCAGTTCTTC.

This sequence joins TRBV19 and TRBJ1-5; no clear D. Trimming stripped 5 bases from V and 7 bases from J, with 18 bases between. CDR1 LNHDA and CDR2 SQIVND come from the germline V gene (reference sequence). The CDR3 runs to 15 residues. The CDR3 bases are TGTGCCAGTAGTGGCCGGGCTTCAGGAGGACAGCCCCAGCATTTT. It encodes CASSGRASGGQPQHF.

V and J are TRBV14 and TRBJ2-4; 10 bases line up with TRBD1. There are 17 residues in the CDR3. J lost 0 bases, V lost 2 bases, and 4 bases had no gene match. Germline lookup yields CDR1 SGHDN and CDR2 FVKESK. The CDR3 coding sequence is TGTGCCAGCAGCCAAATGGGACAGGGGTTAGCCAAAAACATTCAGTACTTC. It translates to CASSQMGQGLAKNIQYF.

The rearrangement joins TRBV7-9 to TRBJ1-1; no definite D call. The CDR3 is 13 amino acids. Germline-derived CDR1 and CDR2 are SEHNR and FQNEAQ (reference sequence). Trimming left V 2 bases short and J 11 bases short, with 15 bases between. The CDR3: CASSLKEGSGAFF. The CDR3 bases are TGTGCCAGCAGCTTAAAGGAGGGATCAGGCGCTTTCTTT. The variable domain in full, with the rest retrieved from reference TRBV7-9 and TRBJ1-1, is DTGVSQNPRHKITKRGQNVTFRCDPISEHNRLYWYRQTLGQGPEFLTYFQNEAQLEKSRLLSDRFSAERPKGSFSTLEIQRTEQGDSAMYLCASSLKEGSGAFFGQGTRLTVV.

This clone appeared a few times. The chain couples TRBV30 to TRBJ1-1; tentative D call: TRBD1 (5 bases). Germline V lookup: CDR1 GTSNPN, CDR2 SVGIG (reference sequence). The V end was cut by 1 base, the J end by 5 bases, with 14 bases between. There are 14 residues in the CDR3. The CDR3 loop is CAWSGQGRETEAFF. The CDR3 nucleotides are TGTGCCTGGAGTGGTCAGGGTAGGGAAACTGAAGCTTTCTTT. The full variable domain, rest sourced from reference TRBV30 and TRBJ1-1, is SQTIHQWPATLVQPVGSPLSLECTVEGTSNPNLYWYRQAAGRGLQLLFYSVGIGQISSEVPQNLSASRPQDRQFILSSKKLLLSDSGFYLCAWSGQGRETEAFFGQGTRLTVV.

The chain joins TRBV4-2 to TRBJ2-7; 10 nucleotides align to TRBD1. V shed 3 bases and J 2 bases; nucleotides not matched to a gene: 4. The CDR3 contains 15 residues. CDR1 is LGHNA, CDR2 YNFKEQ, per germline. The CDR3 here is CASSHGQGGTYEQYF. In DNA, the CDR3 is TGTGCCAGCAGCCACGGACAGGGGGGAACCTACGAGCAGTACTTC.

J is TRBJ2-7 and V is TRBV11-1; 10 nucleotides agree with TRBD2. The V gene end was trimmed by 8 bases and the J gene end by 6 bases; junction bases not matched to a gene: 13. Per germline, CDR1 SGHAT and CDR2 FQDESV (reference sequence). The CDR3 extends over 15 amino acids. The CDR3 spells CASRRWVAGGGEQYF. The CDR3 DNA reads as TGTGCCAGCCGGAGGTGGGTAGCGGGAGGCGGCGAGCAGTACTTC.

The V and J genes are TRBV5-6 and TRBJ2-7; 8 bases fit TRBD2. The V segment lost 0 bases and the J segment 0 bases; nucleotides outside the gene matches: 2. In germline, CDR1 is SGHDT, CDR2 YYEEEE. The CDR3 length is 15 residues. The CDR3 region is CASSLELAASYEQYF. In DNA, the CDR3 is TGTGCCAGCAGCTTGGAACTAGCGGCCTCCTACGAGCAGTACTTC.

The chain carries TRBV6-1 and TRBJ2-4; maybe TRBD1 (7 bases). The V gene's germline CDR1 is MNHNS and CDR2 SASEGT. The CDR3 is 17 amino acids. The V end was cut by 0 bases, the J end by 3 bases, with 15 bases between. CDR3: CASSEAAVRGVKNIQYF. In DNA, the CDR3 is TGTGCCAGCAGTGAAGCAGCGGTCAGGGGGGTCAAAAACATTCAGTACTTC.